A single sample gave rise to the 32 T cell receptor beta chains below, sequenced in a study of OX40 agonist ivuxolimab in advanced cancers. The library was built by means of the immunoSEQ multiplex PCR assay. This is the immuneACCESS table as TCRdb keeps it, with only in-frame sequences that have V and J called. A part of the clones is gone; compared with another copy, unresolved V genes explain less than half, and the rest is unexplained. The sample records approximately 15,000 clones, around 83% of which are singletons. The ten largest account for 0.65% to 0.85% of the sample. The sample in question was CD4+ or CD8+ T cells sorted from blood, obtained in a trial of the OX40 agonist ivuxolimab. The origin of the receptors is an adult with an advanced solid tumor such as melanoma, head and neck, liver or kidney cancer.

The CDR3 DNA reads TGTGCCAGCAGCCCGGACTCCCTAGAGTTGGGTCCCCTCCACTTT. Encoded protein: CASSPDSLELGPLHF. The V call is TRBV11-1, the J call TRBJ1-6; the D is unclear. The germline CDR1 and CDR2 sequences are SGHAT and FQDESV (reference sequence). The CDR3 loop spans 15 amino acids. Deletions cut 5 bases from V and 13 bases from J, with 21 bases between.

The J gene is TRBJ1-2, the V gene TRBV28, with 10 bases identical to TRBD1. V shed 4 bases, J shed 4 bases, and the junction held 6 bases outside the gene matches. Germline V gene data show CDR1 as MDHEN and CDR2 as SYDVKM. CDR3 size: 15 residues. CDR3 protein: CASSSQGQGLYGYTF. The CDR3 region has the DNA TGTGCCAGCAGTTCCCAGGGACAGGGGCTCTATGGCTACACCTTC.

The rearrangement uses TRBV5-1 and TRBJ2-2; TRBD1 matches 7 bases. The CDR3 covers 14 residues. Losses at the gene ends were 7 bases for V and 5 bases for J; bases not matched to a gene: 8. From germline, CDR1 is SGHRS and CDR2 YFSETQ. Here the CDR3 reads CASGNPQGTGELFF. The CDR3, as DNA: TGCGCCAGCGGCAACCCACAGGGGACCGGGGAGCTGTTTTTT. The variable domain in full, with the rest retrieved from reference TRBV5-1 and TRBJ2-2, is KAGVTQTPRYLIKTRGQQVTLSCSPISGHRSVSWYQQTPGQGLQFLFEYFSETQRNKGNFPGRFSGRQFSNSRSEMNVSTLELGDSALYLCASGNPQGTGELFFGEGSRLTVL.

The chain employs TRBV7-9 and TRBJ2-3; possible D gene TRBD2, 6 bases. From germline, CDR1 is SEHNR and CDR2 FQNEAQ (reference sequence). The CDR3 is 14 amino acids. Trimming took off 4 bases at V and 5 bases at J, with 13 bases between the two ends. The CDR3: CASSSELAGDTQYF. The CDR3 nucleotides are TGTGCCAGCAGCTCTGAACTAGCAGGAGATACGCAGTATTTT.

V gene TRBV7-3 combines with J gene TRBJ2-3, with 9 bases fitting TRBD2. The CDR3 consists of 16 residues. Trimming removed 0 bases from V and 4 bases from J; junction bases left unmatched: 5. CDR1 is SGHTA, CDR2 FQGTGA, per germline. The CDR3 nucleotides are TGTGCCAGCAGCTTAACTAGCGGGGGTGCTTCAGATACGCAGTATTTT. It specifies CASSLTSGGASDTQYF.

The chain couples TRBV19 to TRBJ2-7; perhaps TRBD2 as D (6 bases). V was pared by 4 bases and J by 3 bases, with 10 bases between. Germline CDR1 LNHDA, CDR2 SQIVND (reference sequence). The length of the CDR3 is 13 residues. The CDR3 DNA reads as TGTGCCAGTAGTAGGGAGGCGGGCTACGAGCAGTACTTC. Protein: CASSREAGYEQYF.

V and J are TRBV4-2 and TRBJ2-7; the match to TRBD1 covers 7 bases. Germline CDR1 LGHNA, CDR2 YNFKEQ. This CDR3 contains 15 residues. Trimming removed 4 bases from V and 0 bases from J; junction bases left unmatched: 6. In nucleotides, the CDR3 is TGTGCCAGCAGCCCACCGGGACAGAGCTCCTACGAGCAGTACTTC. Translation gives CASSPPGQSSYEQYF.

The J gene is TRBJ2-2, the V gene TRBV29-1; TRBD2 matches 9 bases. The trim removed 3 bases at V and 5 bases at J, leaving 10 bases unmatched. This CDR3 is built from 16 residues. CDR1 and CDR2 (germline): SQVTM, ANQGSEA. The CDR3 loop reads CSVEFSGRGVTGELFF. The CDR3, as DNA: TGCAGCGTTGAGTTTAGCGGGAGAGGGGTAACCGGGGAGCTGTTTTTT.

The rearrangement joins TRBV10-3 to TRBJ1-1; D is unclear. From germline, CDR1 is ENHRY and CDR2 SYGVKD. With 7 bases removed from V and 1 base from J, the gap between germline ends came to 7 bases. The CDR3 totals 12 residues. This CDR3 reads CAIKAGNTEAFF. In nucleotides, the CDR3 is TGTGCCATCAAAGCGGGGAACACTGAAGCTTTCTTT.

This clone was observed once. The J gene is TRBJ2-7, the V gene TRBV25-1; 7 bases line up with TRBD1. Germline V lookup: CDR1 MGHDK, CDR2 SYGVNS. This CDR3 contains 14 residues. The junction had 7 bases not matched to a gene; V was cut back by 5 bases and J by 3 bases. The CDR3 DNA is TGTGCCAGCAGTCTACCGGGACAGAACTACGAGCAGTACTTC. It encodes CASSLPGQNYEQYF.

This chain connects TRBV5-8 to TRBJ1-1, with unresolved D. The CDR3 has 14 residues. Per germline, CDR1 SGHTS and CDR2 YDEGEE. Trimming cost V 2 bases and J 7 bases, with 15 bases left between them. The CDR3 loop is CASSFPGRTIEAFF. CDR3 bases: TGTGCCAGCAGCTTCCCCGGGCGAACGATTGAAGCTTTCTTT.

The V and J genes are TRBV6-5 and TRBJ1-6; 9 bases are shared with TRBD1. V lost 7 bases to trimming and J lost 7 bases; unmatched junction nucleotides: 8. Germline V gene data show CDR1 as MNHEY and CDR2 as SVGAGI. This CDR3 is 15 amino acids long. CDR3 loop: CASTRGDRENSPLHF. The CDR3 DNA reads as TGTGCCAGCACCCGGGGGGACAGGGAGAATTCACCCCTCCACTTT.

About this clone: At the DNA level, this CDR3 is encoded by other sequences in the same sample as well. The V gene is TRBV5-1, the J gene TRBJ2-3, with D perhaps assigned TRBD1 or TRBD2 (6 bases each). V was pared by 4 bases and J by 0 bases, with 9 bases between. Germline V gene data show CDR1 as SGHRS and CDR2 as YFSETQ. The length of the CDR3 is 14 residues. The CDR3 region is CASSRGGSTDTQYF. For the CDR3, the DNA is TGCGCCAGCAGCCGAGGGGGGAGCACAGATACGCAGTATTTT.

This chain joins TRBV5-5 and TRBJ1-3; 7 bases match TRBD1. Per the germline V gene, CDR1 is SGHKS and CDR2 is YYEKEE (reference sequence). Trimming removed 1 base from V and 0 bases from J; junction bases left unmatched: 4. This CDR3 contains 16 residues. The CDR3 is CASSLTQGDSGNTIYF. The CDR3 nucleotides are TGTGCCAGCAGCTTGACGCAGGGGGACTCTGGAAACACCATATATTTT. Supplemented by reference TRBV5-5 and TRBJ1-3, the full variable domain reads DAGVTQSPTHLIKTRGQQVTLRCSPISGHKSVSWYQQVLGQGPQFIFQYYEKEERGRGNFPDRFSARQFPNYSSELNVNALLLGDSALYLCASSLTQGDSGNTIYFGEGSWLTVV.

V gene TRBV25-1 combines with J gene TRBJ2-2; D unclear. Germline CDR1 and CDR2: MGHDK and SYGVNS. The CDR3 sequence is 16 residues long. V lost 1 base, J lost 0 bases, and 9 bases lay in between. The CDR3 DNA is TGTGCCAGCAGTGAATTAGTAGCCCCGAACACCGGGGAGCTGTTTTTT. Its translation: CASSELVAPNTGELFF.

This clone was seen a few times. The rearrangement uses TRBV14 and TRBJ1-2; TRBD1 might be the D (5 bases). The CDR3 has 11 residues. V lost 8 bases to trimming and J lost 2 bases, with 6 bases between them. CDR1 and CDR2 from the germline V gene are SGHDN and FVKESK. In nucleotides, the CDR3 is TGTGCCAGCGGGGCGAACTATGGCTACACCTTC. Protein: CASGANYGYTF.

The CDR3 sequence: CASRSPAGRRFGYTF. Here the CDR3 DNA reads TGTGCAAGTCGCTCCCCGGCGGGCCGGCGGTTTGGCTACACCTTC. The chain has TRBV12-2 and TRBJ1-2. TRBV12-2 is a known pseudogene. This CDR3 region has 15 residues.

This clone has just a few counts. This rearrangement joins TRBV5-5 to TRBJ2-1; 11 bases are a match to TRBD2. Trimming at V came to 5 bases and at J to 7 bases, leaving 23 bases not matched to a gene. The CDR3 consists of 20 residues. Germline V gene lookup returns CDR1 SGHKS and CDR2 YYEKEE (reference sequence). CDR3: CASSPGVGSGRAGAENEQFF. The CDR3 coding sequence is TGTGCCAGCAGTCCGGGGGTTGGTAGCGGGAGGGCCGGAGCGGAAAATGAGCAGTTCTTC.

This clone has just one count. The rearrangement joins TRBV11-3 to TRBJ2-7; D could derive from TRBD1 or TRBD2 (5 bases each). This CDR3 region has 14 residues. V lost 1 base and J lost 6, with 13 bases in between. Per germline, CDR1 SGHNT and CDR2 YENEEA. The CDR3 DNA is TGTGCCAGCAGCTTAGGGGGGAGTGGTCGCGAGCAGTACTTC. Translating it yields CASSLGGSGREQYF.

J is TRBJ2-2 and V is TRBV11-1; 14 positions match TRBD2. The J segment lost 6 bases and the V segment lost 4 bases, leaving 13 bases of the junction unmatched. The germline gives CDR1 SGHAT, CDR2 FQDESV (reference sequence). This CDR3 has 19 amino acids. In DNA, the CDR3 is TGTGCCAGCAGCTCCTTCCTCCTGACTAGCGGGGGGGCGGCCGGGGAGCTGTTTTTT. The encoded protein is CASSSFLLTSGGAAGELFF.

DNA for the CDR3: TGTGCCAGCAGCTTTGGACAGAGGGGATCACCCCTCCACTTT. This gives the protein CASSFGQRGSPLHF. The chain links TRBV13 to TRBJ1-6, with D possibly being TRBD1 (6 bases). The CDR3 has 14 residues. V was shortened by 3 bases and J by 10 bases, with 13 bases between the two germline ends. The germline V gene has CDR1 PRHDT and CDR2 FYEKMQ (reference sequence). Complete variable domain (other parts from reference TRBV13 and TRBJ1-6): AAGVIQSPRHLIKEKRETATLKCYPIPRHDTVYWYQQGPGQDPQFLISFYEKMQSDKGSIPDRFSAQQFSDYHSELNMSSLELGDSALYFCASSFGQRGSPLHFGNGTRLTVT.

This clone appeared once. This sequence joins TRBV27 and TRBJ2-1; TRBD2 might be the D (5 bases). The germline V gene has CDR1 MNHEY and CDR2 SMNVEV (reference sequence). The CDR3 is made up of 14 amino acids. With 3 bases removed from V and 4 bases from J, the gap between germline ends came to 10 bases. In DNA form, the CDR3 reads TGTGCCAGCAGTTTCCGGGAAAAGTACAATGAGCAGTTCTTC. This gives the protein CASSFREKYNEQFF.

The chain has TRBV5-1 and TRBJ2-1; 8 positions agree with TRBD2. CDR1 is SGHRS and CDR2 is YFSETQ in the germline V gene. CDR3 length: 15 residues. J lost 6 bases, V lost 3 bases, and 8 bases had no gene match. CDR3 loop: CASSSSGGRTNEQFF. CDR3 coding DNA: TGCGCCAGCAGCTCCTCTGGCGGGAGGACCAATGAGCAGTTCTTC.

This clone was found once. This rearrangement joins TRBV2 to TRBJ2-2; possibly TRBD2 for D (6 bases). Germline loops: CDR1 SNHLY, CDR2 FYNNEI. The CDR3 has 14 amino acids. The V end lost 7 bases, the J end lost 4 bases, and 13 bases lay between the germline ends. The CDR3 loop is CASIGTDFTGELFF. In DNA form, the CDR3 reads TGTGCCAGCATCGGGACTGACTTCACCGGGGAGCTGTTTTTT.

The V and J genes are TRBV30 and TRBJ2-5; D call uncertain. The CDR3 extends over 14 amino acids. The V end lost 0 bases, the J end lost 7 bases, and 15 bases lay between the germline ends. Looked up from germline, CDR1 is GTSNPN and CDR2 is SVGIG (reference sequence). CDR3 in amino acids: CAWSVQAPSRTQYF. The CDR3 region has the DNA TGTGCCTGGAGTGTACAAGCTCCCTCCCGGACCCAGTACTTC.

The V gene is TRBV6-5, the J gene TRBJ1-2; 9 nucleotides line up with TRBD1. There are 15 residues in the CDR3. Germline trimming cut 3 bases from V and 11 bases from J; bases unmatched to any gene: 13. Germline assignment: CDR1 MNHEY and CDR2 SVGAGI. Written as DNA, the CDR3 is TGTGCCAGCAGTTATCTACGGGACAGGGAGATTGCGTACACCTTC. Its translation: CASSYLRDREIAYTF.

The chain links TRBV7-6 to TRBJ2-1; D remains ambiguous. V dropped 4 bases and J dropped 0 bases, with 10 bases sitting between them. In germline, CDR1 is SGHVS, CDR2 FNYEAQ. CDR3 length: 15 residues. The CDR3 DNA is TGTGCCAGCAGCTGGACCCAGAGCTCCTACAATGAGCAGTTCTTC. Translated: CASSWTQSSYNEQFF. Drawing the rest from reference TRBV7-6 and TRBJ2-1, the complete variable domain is GAGVSQSPRYKVTKRGQDVALRCDPISGHVSLYWYRQALGQGPEFLTYFNYEAQQDKSGLPNDRFSAERPEGSISTLTIQRTEQRDSAMYRCASSWTQSSYNEQFFGPGTRLTVL.

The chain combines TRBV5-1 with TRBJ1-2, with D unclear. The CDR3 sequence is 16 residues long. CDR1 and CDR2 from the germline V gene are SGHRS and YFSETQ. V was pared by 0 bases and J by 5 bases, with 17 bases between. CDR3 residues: CASSLVIGGSSYGYTF. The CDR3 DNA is TGCGCCAGCAGCTTGGTTATTGGAGGATCATCGTATGGCTACACCTTC.

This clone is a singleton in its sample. The CDR3 DNA is TGTGCCAGCAGCTTGGGCGGGATGGGGACTGAAGCTTTCTTT. This codes for CASSLGGMGTEAFF. The chain has TRBV5-4 and TRBJ1-1; D ambiguous. Germline values: CDR1 SGHNT, CDR2 YYREEE (reference sequence). The length of the CDR3 is 14 residues. Trimming took 0 bases from V and 5 from J, leaving 11 bases between them.

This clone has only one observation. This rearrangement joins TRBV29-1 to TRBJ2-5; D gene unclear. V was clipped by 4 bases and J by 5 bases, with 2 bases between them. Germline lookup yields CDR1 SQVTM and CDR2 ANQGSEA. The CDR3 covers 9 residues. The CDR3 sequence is CSVGETQYF. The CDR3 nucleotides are TGCAGCGTTGGGGAGACCCAGTACTTC.

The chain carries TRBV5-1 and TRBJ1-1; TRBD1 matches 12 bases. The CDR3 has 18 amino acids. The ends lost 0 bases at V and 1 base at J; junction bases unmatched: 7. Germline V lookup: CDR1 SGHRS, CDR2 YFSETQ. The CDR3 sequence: CASSLGAGTGGENTEAFF. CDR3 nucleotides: TGCGCCAGCAGCTTGGGGGCCGGGACAGGGGGCGAGAACACTGAAGCTTTCTTT.

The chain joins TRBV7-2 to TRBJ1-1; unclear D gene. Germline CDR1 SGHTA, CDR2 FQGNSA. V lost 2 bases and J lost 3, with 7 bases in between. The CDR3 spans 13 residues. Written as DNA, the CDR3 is TGTGCCAGCAGCTTAAGTGGTTACACTGAAGCTTTCTTT. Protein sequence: CASSLSGYTEAFF. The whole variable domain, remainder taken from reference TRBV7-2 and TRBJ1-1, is GAGVSQSPSNKVTEKGKDVELRCDPISGHTALYWYRQSLGQGLEFLIYFQGNSAPDKSGLPSDRFSAERTGGSVSTLTIQRTQQEDSAVYLCASSLSGYTEAFFGQGTRLTVV.